This entry concerns a single T cell receptor beta chain. This entry is derived from a study of control samples from healthy donors and cancer patients. The CDR3 totals 15 residues. Germline CDR1 SGHRS, CDR2 YFSETQ. With 7 bases clipped from V and 4 bases from J, the junction kept 11 bases outside the gene matches. TCRdb's table, derived via immunoSEQ multiplex PCR, lists solely in-frame clones and lacks some. The sample has about 160,000 clones, about 94% seen once; the top ten hold 8.5%. The chain employs TRBV5-1 and TRBJ2-1; 7 bases align to TRBD1. The sequence was obtained from a middle-aged woman in good health. Material: blood. CDR3: CASRPTGTAYNEQFF. CDR3 in DNA: TGCGCCAGCCGCCCGACCGGGACAGCTTACAATGAGCAGTTCTTC.